The 10 T cell receptor beta chains in this list originate from one sample, sequenced in a study of long-term antiretroviral therapy in people with HIV. Researchers ran immunoSEQ v3.0 at survey level. Clones were read by immunoSEQ multiplex PCR, and TCRdb kept only the in-frame ones, dropping some. Of 18,000 or so clones in the sample, around 80% were seen once. Material: unsorted PBMCs, obtained at the start of antiretroviral therapy, before treatment. The receptors shown here come from a woman between 35 and 50 years old with HIV.

V is TRBV4-3 and J is TRBJ1-2, with no clear D. The germline V gene has CDR1 LGHNA and CDR2 YSLEER. The CDR3 covers 12 residues. The V end was cut by 0 bases, the J end by 5 bases, with 4 bases between. CDR3 in DNA: TGCGCCAGCAGCCAAGATTTGTATGGCTACACCTTC. Translating it yields CASSQDLYGYTF.

This clone was picked up one time. The rearrangement links TRBV14 to TRBJ2-1; D is uncertain. Trimming left V 6 bases short and J 8 bases short, with 17 bases between. The CDR3 runs to 14 residues. Germline loops: CDR1 SGHDN, CDR2 FVKESK. CDR3 loop: CASRHQESGDEQFF. The CDR3 DNA reads as TGTGCCAGCAGACACCAGGAGTCTGGGGATGAGCAGTTCTTC.

This clone was seen a handful of times. This chain links TRBV19 with TRBJ1-2; D not resolved. Germline CDR1 reads LNHDA; CDR2 reads SQIVND (reference sequence). The CDR3 length is 11 residues. The germline V and J ends were trimmed by 5 bases and 8 bases, with 9 bases remaining between them. DNA for the CDR3: TGTGCCAGTAGTCTGGGGAGAGGCTACACCTTC. It yields the protein CASSLGRGYTF.

The rearrangement joins TRBV27 to TRBJ2-7; 7 bases map to TRBD2. In germline, CDR1 is MNHEY, CDR2 SMNVEV (reference sequence). V lost 2 bases to trimming and J lost 3 bases; unmatched junction nucleotides: 4. The length of the CDR3 is 14 residues. The CDR3 coding sequence is TGTGCCAGCAGTTTAAGCGGGGAACACTACGAGCAGTACTTC. Its protein product is CASSLSGEHYEQYF.

The J gene is TRBJ2-4, the V gene TRBV18; no reliable D call. Trimming stripped 3 bases from V and 7 bases from J, with 16 bases between. CDR1 is KGHSH and CDR2 is LQKENI in the germline V gene. This CDR3 is 15 amino acids long. The DNA for the CDR3 is TGTGCCAGCTCACCCCCCCCGTCCCTAATCAACATTCAGTACTTC. Protein sequence: CASSPPPSLINIQYF.

The CDR3 DNA reads as TGTGCCAGCAGCTCCCGGGACCGTCAGCCCCAGCATTTT. Amino acids: CASSSRDRQPQHF. The rearrangement links TRBV6-5 to TRBJ1-5; D is perhaps TRBD1 (5 bases). Germline V gene sequence: CDR1 MNHEY, CDR2 SVGAGI. This CDR3 comprises 13 residues. The V end lost 6 bases, the J end lost 6 bases, and 12 bases lay between the germline ends.

The chain couples TRBV9 to TRBJ1-2; perhaps TRBD1 as D (5 bases). CDR3 length: 15 amino acids. The ends were cut back, 3 bases at V and 5 bases at J, with 17 bases in the middle. Germline CDR1 and CDR2: SGDLS and YYNGEE. The CDR3 DNA reads as TGTGCCAGCAGCGGAGAAGGGGTTTTGGGATATGGCTACACCTTC. Translating it yields CASSGEGVLGYGYTF.

This chain's CDR3 is CASSRPEGEKLFF. CDR3 DNA sequence: TGTGCCAGCAGCCGACCGGAGGGGGAAAAACTGTTTTTT. The chain couples TRBV5-6 to TRBJ1-4; D possibly corresponds to TRBD1 (5 bases). This CDR3 region has 13 residues. Germline CDR1 reads SGHDT; CDR2 reads YYEEEE. Trimming removed 4 bases from V and 8 bases from J, with 12 bases in between. The full variable domain, rest sourced from reference TRBV5-6 and TRBJ1-4, is DAGVTQSPTHLIKTRGQQVTLRCSPKSGHDTVSWYQQALGQGPQFIFQYYEEEERQRGNFPDRFSGHQFPNYSSELNVNALLLGDSALYLCASSRPEGEKLFFGSGTQLSVL.

The chain couples TRBV6-1 to TRBJ2-1; D gene ambiguous. Germline V gene sequence: CDR1 MNHNS, CDR2 SASEGT. V was trimmed by 1 base and J by 0 bases, leaving 4 bases between them. The CDR3 runs to 14 residues. The CDR3 sequence is CASSEGGSYNEQFF. The CDR3 nucleotides are TGTGCCAGCAGTGAAGGGGGCTCCTACAATGAGCAGTTCTTC.

This chain links TRBV9 with TRBJ2-7, with D possibly matching TRBD2 (5 bases). Looked up from germline, CDR1 is SGDLS and CDR2 is YYNGEE. The V end lost 2 bases, the J end lost 0 bases, and 12 bases lay between the germline ends. This CDR3 spans 15 amino acids. CDR3 sequence: CASSVTTGNSYEQYF. In DNA form, the CDR3 reads TGTGCCAGCAGCGTCACTACCGGGAACTCCTACGAGCAGTACTTC.